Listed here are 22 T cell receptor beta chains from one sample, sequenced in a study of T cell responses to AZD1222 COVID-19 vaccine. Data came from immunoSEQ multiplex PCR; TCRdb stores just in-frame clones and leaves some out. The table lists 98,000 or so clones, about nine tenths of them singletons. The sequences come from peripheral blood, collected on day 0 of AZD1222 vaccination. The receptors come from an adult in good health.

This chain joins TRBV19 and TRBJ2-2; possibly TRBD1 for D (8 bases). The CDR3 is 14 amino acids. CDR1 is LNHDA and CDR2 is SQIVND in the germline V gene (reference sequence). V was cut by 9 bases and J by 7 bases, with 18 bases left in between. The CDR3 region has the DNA TGTGCCAGAAGTTACAGGGGGGGGAACGGGGAGCTGTTTTTT. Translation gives CARSYRGGNGELFF.

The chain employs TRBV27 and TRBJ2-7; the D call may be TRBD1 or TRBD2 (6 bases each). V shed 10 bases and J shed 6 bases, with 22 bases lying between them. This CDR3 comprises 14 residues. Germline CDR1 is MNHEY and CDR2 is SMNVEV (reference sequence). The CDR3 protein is CATHPGGGTREQYF. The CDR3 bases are TGTGCCACCCACCCGGGTGGGGGGACACGCGAGCAGTACTTC.

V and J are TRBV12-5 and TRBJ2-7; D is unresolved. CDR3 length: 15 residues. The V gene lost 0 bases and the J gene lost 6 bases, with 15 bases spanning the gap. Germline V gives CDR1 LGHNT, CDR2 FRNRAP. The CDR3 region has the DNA TGTGCTAGTGGTTTGGTGAAGGAGCCCTACGGCGAGCAGTACTTC. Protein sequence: CASGLVKEPYGEQYF.

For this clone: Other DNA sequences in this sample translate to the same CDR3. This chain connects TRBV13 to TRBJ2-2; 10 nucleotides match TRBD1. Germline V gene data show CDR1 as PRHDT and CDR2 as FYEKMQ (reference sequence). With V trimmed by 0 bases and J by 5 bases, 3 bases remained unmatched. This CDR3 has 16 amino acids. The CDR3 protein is CASSLGDRGRTGELFF. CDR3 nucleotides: TGTGCCAGCAGCTTAGGCGACAGGGGGCGGACCGGGGAGCTGTTTTTT.

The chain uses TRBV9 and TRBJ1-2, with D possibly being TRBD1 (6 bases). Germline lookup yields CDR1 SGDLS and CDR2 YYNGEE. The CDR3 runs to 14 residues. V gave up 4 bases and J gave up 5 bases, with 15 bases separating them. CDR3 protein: CASSPQEGVYGYTF. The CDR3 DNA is TGTGCCAGCAGCCCCCAGGAGGGGGTATATGGCTACACCTTC. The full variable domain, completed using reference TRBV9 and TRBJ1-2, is DSGVTQTPKHLITATGQRVTLRCSPRSGDLSVYWYQQSLDQGLQFLIQYYNGEERAKGNILERFSAQQFPDLHSELNLSSLELGDSALYFCASSPQEGVYGYTFGSGTRLTVV.

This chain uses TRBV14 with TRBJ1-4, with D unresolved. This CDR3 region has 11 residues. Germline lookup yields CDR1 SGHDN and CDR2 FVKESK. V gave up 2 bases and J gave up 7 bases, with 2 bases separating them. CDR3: CASSQFEKLFF. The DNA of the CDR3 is TGTGCCAGCAGCCAATTTGAAAAACTGTTTTTT.

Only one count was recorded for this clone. The CDR3 coding sequence is TGTGCCAGCAGTTTGCCAGAGGGGTCGGGTGAAAAACTGTTTTTT. The encoded protein is CASSLPEGSGEKLFF. The J gene is TRBJ1-4, the V gene TRBV6-2 or TRBV6-3, with D possibly matching TRBD1 (5 bases). Trimming removed 4 bases from V and 7 bases from J, with 16 bases in between. Germline lookup yields CDR1 MNHEY and CDR2 SVGEGT. The CDR3 runs 15 residues.

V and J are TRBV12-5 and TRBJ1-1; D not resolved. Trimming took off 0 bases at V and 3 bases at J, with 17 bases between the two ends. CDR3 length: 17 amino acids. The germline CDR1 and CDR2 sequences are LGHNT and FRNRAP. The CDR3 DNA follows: TGTGCTAGTGGTTTGGTTTGGGGTACGGACGGGGACACTGAAGCTTTCTTT. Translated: CASGLVWGTDGDTEAFF.

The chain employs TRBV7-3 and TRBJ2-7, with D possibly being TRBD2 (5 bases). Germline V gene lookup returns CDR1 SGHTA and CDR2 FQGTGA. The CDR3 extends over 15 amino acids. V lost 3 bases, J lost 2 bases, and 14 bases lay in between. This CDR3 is CASSFYPGKTYEQYF. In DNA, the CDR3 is TGTGCCAGCAGCTTTTACCCGGGAAAGACCTACGAGCAGTACTTC. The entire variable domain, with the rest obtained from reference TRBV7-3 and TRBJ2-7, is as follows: GAGVSQTPSNKVTEKGKYVELRCDPISGHTALYWYRQSLGQGPEFLIYFQGTGAADDSGLPNDRFFAVRPEGSVSTLKIQRTERGDSAVYLCASSFYPGKTYEQYFGPGTRLTVT.

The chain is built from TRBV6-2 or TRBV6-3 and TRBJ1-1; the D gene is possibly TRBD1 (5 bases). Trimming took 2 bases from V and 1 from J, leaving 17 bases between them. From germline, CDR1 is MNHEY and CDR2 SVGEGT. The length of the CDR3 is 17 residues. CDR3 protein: CASSYQRVGEGNTEAFF. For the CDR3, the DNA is TGTGCCAGCAGTTACCAGCGTGTGGGGGAGGGGAACACTGAAGCTTTCTTT.

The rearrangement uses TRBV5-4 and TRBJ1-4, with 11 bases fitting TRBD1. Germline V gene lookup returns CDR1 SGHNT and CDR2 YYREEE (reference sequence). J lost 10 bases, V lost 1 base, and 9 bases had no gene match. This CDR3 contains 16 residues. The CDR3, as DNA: TGTGCCAGCAGCTTGTTCCCTCCAGGGACAGGGGGAAAACTGTTTTTT. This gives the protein CASSLFPPGTGGKLFF.

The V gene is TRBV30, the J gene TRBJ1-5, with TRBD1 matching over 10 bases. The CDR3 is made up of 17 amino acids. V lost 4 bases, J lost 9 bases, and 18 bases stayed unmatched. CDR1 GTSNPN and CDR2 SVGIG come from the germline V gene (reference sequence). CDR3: CAWTFETGQGISGPQHF. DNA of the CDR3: TGTGCCTGGACTTTCGAGACGGGACAGGGGATCTCAGGGCCCCAGCATTTT.

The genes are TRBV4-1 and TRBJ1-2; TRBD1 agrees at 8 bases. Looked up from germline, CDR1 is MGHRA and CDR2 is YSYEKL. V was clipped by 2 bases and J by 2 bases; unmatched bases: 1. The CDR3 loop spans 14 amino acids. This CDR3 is CASSQRQGNYGYTF. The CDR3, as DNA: TGCGCCAGCAGCCAAAGACAGGGGAACTATGGCTACACCTTC.

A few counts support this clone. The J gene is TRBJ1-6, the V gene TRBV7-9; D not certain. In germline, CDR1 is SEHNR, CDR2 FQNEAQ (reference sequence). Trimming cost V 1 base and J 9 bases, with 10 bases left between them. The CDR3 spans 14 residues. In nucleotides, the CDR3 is TGTGCCAGCAGCTTAGGGCCGCGGGCTTCACCCCTCCACTTT. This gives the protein CASSLGPRASPLHF.

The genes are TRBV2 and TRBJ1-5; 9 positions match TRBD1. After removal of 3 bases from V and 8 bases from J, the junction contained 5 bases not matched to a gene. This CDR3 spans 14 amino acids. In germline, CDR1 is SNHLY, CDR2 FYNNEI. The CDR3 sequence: CASSDGQGSKPQHF. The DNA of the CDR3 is TGTGCCAGCAGTGACGGACAGGGGTCGAAGCCCCAGCATTTT.

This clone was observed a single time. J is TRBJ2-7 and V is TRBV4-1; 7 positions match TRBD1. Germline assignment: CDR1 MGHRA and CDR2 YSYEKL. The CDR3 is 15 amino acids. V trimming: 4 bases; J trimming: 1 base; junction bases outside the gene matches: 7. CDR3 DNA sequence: TGCGCCAGCAGCCCAAGACAGGGATATTCCTACGAGCAGTACTTC. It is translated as CASSPRQGYSYEQYF.

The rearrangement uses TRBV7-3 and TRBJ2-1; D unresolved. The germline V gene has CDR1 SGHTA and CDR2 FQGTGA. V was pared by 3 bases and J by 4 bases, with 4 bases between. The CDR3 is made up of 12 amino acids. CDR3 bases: TGTGCCAGCAGCTTTAAATACAATGAGCAGTTCTTC. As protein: CASSFKYNEQFF.

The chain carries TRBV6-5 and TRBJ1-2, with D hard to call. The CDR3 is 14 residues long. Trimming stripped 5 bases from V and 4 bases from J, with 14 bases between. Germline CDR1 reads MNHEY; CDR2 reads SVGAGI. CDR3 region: CASSLEMKIYGYTF. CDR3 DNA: TGTGCCAGCAGTCTGGAAATGAAAATCTATGGCTACACCTTC.

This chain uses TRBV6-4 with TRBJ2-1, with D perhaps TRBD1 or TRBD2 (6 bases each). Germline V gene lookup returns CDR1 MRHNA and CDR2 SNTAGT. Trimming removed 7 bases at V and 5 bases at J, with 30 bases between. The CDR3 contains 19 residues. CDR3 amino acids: CASKRYALGGPTLDNEQFF. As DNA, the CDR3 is TGTGCCAGCAAGAGGTATGCGCTTGGGGGGCCCACACTCGACAATGAGCAGTTCTTC.

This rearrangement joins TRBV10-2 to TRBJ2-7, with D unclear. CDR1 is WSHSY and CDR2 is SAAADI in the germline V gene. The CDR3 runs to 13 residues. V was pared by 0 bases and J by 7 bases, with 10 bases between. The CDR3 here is CASSESAYQEQYF. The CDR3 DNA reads TGCGCCAGCAGTGAGTCGGCCTACCAGGAGCAGTACTTC.

CDR3 in DNA: TGTGCCAGCAGTTACGGGGGATTCGGTGAGACCCAGTACTTC. Its protein is CASSYGGFGETQYF. V and J are TRBV6-6 and TRBJ2-5, with D possibly being TRBD1 or TRBD2 (5 bases each). Germline values: CDR1 MNHNY, CDR2 SVGAGI (reference sequence). V was shortened by 2 bases and J by 5 bases, with 12 bases between the two germline ends. The CDR3 is made up of 14 amino acids.

The CDR3 sequence: CASRTDWDTRGSISYEQYF. DNA for the CDR3: TGCGCCAGCAGGACAGACTGGGACACCAGGGGGTCGATCTCCTACGAGCAGTACTTC. This rearrangement joins TRBV4-1 to TRBJ2-7; the match to TRBD1 covers 7 bases. V shed 6 bases, J shed 0 bases, and the junction held 20 bases outside the gene matches. CDR1 is MGHRA, CDR2 YSYEKL, per germline. The CDR3 contains 19 residues.